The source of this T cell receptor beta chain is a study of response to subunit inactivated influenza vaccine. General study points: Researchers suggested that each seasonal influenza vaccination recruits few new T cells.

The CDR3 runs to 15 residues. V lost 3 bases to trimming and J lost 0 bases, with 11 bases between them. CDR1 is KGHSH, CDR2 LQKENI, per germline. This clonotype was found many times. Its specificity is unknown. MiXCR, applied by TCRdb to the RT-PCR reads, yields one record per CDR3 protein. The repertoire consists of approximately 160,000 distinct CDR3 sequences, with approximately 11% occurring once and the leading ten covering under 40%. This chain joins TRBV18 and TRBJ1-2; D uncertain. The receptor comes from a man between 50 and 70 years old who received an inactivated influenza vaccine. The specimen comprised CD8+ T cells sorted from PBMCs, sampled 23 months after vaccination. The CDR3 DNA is TGTGCCAGCTCACCGGGTCCACCTCCTAACTATGGCTACACCTTC. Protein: CASSPGPPPNYGYTF.